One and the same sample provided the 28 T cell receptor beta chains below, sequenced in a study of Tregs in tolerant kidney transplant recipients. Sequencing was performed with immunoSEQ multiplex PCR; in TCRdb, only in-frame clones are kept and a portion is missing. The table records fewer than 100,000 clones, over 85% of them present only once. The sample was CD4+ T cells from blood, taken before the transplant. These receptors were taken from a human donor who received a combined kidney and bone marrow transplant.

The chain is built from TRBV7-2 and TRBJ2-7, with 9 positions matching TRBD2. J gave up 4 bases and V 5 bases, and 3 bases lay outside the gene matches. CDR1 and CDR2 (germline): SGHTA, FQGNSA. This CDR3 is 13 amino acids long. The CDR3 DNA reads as TGTGCCAGCAGCGAGACTAGCGGTTACGAGCAGTACTTC. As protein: CASSETSGYEQYF.

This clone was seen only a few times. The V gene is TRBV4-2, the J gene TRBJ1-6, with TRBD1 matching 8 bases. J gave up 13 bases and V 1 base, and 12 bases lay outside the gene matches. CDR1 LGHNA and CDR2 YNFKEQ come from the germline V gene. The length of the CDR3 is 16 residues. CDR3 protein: CASSQGADRVKSPLHF. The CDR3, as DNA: TGTGCCAGCAGCCAAGGAGCGGACAGGGTAAAATCCCCCCTCCACTTT.

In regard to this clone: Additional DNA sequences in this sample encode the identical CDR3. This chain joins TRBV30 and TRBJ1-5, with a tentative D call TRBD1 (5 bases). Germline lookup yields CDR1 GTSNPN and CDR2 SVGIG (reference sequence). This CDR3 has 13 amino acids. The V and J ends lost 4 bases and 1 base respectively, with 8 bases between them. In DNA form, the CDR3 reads TGTGCCTGGACAGGGCGAAGCAATCAGCCCCAGCATTTT. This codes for CAWTGRSNQPQHF.

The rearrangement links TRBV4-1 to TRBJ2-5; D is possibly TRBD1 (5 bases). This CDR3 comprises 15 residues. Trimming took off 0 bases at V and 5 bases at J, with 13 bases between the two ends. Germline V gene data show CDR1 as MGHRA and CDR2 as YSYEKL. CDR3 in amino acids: CASSQDPRVGETQYF. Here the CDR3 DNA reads TGCGCCAGCAGCCAAGACCCCAGGGTCGGCGAGACCCAGTACTTC.

Here the CDR3 reads CASRGGGGSSYNEQFF. CDR3 nucleotides: TGCGCCAGCAGGGGGGGCGGGGGAAGCTCCTACAATGAGCAGTTCTTC. The V gene is TRBV5-1, the J gene TRBJ2-1; D might be TRBD2 (7 bases). V was shortened by 5 bases and J by 0 bases, with 15 bases between the two germline ends. The CDR3 totals 16 residues. Germline V CDR1 and CDR2: SGHRS, YFSETQ.

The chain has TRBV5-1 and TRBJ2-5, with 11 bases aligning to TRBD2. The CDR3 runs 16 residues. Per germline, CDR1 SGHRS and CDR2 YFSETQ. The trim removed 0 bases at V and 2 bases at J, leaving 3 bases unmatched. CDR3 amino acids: CASSLGLAGNQETQYF. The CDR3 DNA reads TGCGCCAGCAGCTTGGGACTAGCGGGGAATCAAGAGACCCAGTACTTC.

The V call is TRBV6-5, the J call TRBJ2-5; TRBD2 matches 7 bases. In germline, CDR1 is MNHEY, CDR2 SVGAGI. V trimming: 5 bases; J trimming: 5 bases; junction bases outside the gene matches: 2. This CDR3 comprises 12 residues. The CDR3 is CASSRTSETQYF. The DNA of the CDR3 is TGTGCCAGCAGTCGGACTAGTGAGACCCAGTACTTC.

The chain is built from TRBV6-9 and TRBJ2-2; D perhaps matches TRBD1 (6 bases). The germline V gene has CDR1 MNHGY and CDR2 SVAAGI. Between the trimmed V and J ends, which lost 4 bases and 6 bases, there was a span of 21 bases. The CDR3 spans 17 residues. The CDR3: CASSLCRGAAPSGELFF. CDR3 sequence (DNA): TGTGCCAGCAGTTTATGCAGGGGAGCAGCGCCTTCCGGGGAGCTGTTTTTT.

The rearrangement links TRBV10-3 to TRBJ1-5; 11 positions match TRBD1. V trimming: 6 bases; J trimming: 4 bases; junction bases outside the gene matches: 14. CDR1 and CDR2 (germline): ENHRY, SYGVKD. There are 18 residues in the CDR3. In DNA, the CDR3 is TGTGCCATCAGCGTTGCCGGGACAGGGGGGGGGAAGAATCAGCCCCAGCATTTT. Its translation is CAISVAGTGGGKNQPQHF.

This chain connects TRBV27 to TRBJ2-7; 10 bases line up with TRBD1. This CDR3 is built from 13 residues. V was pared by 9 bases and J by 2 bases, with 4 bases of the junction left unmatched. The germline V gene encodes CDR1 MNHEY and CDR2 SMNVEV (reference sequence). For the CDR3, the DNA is TGTGCCAGTTGGACAGGGGGGACCTACGAGCAGTACTTC. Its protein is CASWTGGTYEQYF.

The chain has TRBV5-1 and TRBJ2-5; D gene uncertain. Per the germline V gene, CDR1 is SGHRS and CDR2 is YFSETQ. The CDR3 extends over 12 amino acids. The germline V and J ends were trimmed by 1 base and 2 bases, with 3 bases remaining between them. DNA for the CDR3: TGCGCCAGCAGCTTGCCGCAAGAGACCCAGTACTTC. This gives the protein CASSLPQETQYF.

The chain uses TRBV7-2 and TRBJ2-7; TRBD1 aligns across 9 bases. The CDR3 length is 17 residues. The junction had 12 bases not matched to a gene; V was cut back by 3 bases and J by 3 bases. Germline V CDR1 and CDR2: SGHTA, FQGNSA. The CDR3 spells CASSLLISGTGNYEQYF. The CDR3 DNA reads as TGTGCCAGCAGCTTGCTTATTTCCGGGACAGGGAACTACGAGCAGTACTTC.

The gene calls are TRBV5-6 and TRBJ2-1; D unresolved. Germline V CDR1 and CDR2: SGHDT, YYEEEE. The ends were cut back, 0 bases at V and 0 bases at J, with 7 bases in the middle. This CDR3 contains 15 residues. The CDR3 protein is CASSLGPLSYNEQFF. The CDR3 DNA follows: TGTGCCAGCAGCTTGGGTCCTCTCTCCTACAATGAGCAGTTCTTC.

CDR3 region: CASSQDIQGRFLGTEAFF. CDR3 nucleotides: TGCGCCAGCAGCCAAGATATCCAGGGGCGCTTTCTTGGAACTGAAGCTTTCTTT. The gene calls are TRBV4-1 and TRBJ1-1; a weak D match, TRBD1 (6 bases). Between the trimmed V and J ends, which lost 0 bases and 5 bases, there was a span of 22 bases. The CDR3 is 18 amino acids. CDR1 and CDR2 from the germline V gene are MGHRA and YSYEKL.

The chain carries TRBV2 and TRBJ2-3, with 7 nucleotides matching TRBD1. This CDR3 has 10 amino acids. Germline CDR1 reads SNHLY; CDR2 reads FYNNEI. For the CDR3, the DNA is TGTCGAGGGGGCCGCGATACGCAGTATTTT. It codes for CRGGRDTQYF.

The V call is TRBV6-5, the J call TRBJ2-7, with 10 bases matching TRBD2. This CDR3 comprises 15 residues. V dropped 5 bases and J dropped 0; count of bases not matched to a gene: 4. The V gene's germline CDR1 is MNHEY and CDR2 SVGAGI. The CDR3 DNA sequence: TGTGCCAGCAGTCGAGTAGCGGGGGGCTCCTACGAGCAGTACTTC. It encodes CASSRVAGGSYEQYF.

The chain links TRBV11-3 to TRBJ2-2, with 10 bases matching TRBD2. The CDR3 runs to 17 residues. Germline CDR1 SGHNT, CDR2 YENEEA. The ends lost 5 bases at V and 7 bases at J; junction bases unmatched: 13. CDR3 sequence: CASSPSGSYFPGGELFF. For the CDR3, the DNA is TGTGCCAGCAGCCCTAGCGGGAGCTACTTTCCTGGCGGGGAGCTGTTTTTT. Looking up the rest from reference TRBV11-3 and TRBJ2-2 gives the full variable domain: EAGVVQSPRYKIIEKKQPVAFWCNPISGHNTLYWYLQNLGQGPELLIRYENEEAVDDSQLPKDRFSAERLKGVDSTLKIQPAELGDSAVYLCASSPSGSYFPGGELFFGEGSRLTVL.

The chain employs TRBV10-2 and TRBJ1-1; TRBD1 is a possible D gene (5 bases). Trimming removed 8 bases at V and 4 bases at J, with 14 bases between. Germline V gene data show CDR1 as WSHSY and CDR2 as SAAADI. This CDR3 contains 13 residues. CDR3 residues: CASGGTQRTEAFF. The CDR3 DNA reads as TGCGCCAGCGGGGGGACCCAGCGCACTGAAGCTTTCTTT.

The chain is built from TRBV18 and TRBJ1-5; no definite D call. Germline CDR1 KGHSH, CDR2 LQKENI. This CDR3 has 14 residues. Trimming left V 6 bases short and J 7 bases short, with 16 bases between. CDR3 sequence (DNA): TGTGCCAGCTCCCGAAGAGGCAGTAGACAGCCCCAGCATTTT. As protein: CASSRRGSRQPQHF. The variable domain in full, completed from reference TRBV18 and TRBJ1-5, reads NAGVMQNPRHLVRRRGQEARLRCSPMKGHSHVYWYRQLPEEGLKFMVYLQKENIIDESGMPKERFSAEFPKEGPSILRIQQVVRGDSAAYFCASSRRGSRQPQHFGDGTRLSIL.

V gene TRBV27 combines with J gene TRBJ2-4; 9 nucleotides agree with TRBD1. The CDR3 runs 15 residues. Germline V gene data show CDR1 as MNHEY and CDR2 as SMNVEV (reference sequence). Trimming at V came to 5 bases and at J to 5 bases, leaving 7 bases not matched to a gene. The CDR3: CASSPYRGRENIQYF. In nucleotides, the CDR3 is TGTGCCAGCAGTCCTTACAGGGGGCGCGAAAACATTCAGTACTTC.

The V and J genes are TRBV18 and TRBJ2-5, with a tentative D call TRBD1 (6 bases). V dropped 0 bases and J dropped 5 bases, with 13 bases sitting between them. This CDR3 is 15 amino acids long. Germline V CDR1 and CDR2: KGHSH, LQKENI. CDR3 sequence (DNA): TGTGCCAGCTCACCACCAGCAGGGGCGAGGGAGACCCAGTACTTC. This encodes CASSPPAGARETQYF.

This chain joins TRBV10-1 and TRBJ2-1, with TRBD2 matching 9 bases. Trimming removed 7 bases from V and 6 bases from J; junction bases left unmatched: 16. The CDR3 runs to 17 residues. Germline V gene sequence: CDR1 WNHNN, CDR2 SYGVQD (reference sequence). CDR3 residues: CASTRPTSGLSCNEQFF. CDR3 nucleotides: TGCGCCAGCACCCGACCTACTAGCGGGTTGTCGTGCAATGAGCAGTTCTTC.

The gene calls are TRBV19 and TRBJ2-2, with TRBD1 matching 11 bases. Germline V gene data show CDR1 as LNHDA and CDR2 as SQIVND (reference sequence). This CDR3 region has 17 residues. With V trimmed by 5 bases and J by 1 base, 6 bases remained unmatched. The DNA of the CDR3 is TGTGCCAGTAGTGCTACCGGGACAGGGGGGAACACCGGGGAGCTGTTTTTT. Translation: CASSATGTGGNTGELFF.

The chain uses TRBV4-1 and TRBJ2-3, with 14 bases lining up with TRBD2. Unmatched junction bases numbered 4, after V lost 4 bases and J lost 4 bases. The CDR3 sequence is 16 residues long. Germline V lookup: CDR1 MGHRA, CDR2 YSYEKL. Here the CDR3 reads CASSLTSGGAADTQYF. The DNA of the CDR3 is TGCGCCAGCAGCCTGACTAGCGGGGGGGCAGCAGATACGCAGTATTTT.

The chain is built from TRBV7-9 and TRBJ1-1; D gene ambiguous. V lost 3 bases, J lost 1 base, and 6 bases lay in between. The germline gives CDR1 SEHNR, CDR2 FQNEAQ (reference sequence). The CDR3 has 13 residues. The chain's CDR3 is CASSFRENTEAFF. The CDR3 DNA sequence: TGTGCCAGCAGCTTCCGAGAGAACACTGAAGCTTTCTTT.

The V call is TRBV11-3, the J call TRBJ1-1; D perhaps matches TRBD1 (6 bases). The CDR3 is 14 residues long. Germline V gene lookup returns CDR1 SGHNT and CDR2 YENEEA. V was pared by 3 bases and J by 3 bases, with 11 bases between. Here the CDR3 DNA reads TGTGCCAGCAGCTTCAGGGGTCCCGACACTGAAGCTTTCTTT. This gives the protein CASSFRGPDTEAFF.

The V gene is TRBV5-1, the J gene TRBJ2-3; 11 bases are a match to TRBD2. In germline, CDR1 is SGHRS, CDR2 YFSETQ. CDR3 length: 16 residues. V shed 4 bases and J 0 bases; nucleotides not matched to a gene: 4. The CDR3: CASSPLAGGSTDTQYF. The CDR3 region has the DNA TGCGCCAGCAGCCCTCTAGCGGGGGGTAGCACAGATACGCAGTATTTT.

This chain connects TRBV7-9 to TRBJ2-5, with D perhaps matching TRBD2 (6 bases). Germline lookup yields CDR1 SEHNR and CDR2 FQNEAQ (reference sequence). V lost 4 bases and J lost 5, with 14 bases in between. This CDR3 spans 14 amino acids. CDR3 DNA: TGTGCCAGCAGCTACACATGGGGGGACGAGACCCAGTACTTC. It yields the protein CASSYTWGDETQYF.